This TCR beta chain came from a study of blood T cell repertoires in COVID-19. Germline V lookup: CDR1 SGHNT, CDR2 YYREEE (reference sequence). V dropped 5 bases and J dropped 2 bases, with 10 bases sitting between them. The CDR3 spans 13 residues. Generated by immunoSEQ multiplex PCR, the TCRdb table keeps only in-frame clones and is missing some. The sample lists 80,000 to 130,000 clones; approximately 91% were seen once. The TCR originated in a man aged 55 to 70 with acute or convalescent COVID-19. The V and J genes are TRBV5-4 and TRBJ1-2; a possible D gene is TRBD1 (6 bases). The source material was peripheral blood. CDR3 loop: CASRNTGNYGYTF. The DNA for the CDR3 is TGTGCCAGCAGAAATACAGGGAACTATGGCTACACCTTC.